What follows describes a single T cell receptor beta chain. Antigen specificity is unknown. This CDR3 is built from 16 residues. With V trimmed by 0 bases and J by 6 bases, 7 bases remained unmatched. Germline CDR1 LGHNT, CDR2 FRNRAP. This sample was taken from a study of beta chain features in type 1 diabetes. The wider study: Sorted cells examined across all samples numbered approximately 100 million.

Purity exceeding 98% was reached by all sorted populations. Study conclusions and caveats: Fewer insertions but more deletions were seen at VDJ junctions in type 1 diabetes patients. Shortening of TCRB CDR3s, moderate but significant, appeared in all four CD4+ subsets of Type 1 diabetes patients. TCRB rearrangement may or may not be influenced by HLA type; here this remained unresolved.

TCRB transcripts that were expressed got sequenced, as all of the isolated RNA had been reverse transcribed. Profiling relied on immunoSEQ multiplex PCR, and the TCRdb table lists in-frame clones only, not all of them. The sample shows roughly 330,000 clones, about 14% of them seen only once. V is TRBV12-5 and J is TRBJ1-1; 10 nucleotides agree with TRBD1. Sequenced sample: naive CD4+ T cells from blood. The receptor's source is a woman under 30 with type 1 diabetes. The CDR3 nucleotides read TGTGCTAGTGGTTTGGTACTTGGGACAGGGGACCCTGAAGCTTTCTTT. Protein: CASGLVLGTGDPEAFF.